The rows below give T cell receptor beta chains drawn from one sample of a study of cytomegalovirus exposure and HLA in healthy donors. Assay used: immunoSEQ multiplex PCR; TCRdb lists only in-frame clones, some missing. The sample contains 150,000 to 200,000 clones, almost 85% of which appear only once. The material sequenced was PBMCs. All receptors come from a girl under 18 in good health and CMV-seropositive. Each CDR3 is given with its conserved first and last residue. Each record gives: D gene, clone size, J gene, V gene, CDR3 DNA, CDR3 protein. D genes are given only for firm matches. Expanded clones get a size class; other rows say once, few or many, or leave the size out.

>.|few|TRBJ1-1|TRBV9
TGTGCCAGCAGCGTGAGACCGGGGTGGACTGAAGCTTTCTTT
CASSVRPGWTEAFF
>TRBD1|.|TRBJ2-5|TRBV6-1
TGTGCCAGCAGGCTCGGACAGGGTAGTATAGAGACCCAGTACTTC
CASRLGQGSIETQYF
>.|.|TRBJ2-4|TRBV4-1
TGCGCCAGCAGCCAAGACGTGGGGACAAAAAACATTCAGTACTTC
CASSQDVGTKNIQYF
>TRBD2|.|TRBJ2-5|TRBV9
TGTGCCAGCAGCGCCGAGTGGGGGGGACAAGAGACCCAGTACTTC
CASSAEWGGQETQYF
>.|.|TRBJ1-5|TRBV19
TGTGCCAGTAGTATTTTTAGGGTTGGTCAGGGGATCAATCAGCCCCAGCATTTT
CASSIFRVGQGINQPQHF
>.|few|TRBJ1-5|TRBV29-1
TGCAGCCTAGCCGGACCGATAGGTTATCAGCCCCAGCATTTT
CSLAGPIGYQPQHF
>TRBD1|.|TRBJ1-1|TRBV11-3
TGTGCCAGCAGCCCGGACAGGGGTAAAGCTTTCTTT
CASSPDRGKAFF
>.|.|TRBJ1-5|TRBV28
TGTGCCAGCAGTCAAGGAGGGCCCAATCAGCCCCAGCATTTT
CASSQGGPNQPQHF
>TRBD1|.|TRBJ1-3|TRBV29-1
TGCAGCGACAGGGGTCGATCTGGAAACACCATATATTTT
CSDRGRSGNTIYF
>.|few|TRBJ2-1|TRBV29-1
TGCAGCGTACCAGACAGAAACAATGAGCAGTTCTTC
CSVPDRNNEQFF
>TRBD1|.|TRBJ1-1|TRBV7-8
TGTGCCAGCAGCTTACCCAGCCAGACAGGGTTCCTGAACACTGAAGCTTTCTTT
CASSLPSQTGFLNTEAFF
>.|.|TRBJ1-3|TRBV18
TGTGCCAGCTCACCAGGCATTTCTGGAAACACCATATATTTT
CASSPGISGNTIYF
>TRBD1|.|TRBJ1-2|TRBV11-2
TGTGCCAGCAGCCCCGGGACAGGTGACTACTATGGCTACACCTTC
CASSPGTGDYYGYTF
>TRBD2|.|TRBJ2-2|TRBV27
TGTGCCAGCAGTTCCCTTCCATTTTTAGCGGGGATGCCCCGGGAGCTGTTTTTT
CASSSLPFLAGMPRELFF
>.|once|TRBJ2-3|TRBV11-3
TGTGCCAGCAGCTTAGTGCTGGGGGCCGCAGATACGCAGTATTTT
CASSLVLGAADTQYF
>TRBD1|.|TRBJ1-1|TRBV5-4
TGTGCCAGCAGCTTGAAGTCTCAGGGGGCTCCTGAAGCTTTCTTT
CASSLKSQGAPEAFF
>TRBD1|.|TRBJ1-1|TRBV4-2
TGTGCCAGCAGCCTTCCAGGGGGCGAGGTCACTGAAGCTTTCTTT
CASSLPGGEVTEAFF
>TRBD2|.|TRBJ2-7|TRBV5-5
TGTGCCAGCAGCCCGTGGGGCGGGGGCTACGAGCAGTACTTC
CASSPWGGGYEQYF
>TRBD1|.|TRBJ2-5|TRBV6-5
TGTGCCAGCAGCTGGGGACAGTTCCAAGAGACCCAGTACTTC
CASSWGQFQETQYF
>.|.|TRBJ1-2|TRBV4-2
TGTGCCAGCAGCCAAGCCCCGGTAAGGAGGCAGGGGATATTCTATGGCTACACCTTC
CASSQAPVRRQGIFYGYTF
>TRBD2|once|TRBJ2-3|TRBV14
TGTGCCAGCAGCCAAGGACGACTAGCGGACAACACAGATACGCAGTATTTT
CASSQGRLADNTDTQYF
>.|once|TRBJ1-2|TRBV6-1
TGTGCCAGCAGTGACCGAGGGTTCTATGGCAACACCTTC
CASSDRGFYGNTF
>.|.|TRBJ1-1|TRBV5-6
TGTGCCAGCAGCGGCGCCAGCCAACAGGGAATTGTAGCTTTCTTT
CASSGASQQGIVAFF
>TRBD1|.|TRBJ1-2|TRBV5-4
TGTGCCAGCAGGCCGGGACAGGCTATGTATGGCTACACCTTC
CASRPGQAMYGYTF
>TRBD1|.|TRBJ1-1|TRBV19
TGTGCCAGTAGTATCGGAAACCACGGGAAACGAGGCAGGGGGGCGATGAACACTGAAGCTTTCTTT
CASSIGNHGKRGRGAMNTEAFF
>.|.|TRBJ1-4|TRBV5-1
TGCGCCAGCCACCCAGGGAATCTGGAGGAAAAACTGTTTTTT
CASHPGNLEEKLFF
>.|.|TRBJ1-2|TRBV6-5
TGTGCCAGCAGTTACTCGACGGGGGGAGGGGCCTATGGCTACACCTTC
CASSYSTGGGAYGYTF
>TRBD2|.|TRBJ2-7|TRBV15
TGTGCCACCAGCATCGGGGGGTCCTCCTACGAGCAGTACTTC
CATSIGGSSYEQYF
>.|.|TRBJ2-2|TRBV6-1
TGTGCCAGGTTCGGGGAGGGGGAGCTGTTTTTT
CARFGEGELFF
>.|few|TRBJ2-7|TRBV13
TGTGCCAGCAGGGCAGGGAGGCTGAGATACGAGCAGTACTTC
CASRAGRLRYEQYF
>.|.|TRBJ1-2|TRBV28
TGTGCCAGCAGTTCACAGTCCTTTGTGCGTGGCTACACCTTC
CASSSQSFVRGYTF
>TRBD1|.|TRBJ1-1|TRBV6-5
TGTGCCAGCAGTTTGACAGGGTCCACTGAAGCTTTCTTT
CASSLTGSTEAFF
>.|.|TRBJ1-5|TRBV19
TGTGCCACCAGACATTTCAGCAATCAGCCCCAGCATTTT
CATRHFSNQPQHF
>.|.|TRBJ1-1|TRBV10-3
TGTGCCATCAGTGAGTGGAGCTCGAACACTGAAGCTTTCTTT
CAISEWSSNTEAFF
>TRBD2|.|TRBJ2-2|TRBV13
TGTGCCAGCAGCTTAGCCCGGGGGGCCGGGGAGCTGTTTTTT
CASSLARGAGELFF
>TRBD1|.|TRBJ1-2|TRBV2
TGTGCCAGCAGCCTACAGGGGGCGCGCAACTATGGCTACACCTTC
CASSLQGARNYGYTF
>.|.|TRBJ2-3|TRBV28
TGTGCCAGCAGTTTAGTGGCCACAGATACGCAGTATTTT
CASSLVATDTQYF
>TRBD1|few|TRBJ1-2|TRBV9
TGTGCCAGCAGCGCGGGACAGATCTATGGCTACACCTTC
CASSAGQIYGYTF
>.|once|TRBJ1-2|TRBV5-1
TGCGCCAGCAGCTTGGACCCCCTGGACAGTAACTATGGCTACACCTTC
CASSLDPLDSNYGYTF
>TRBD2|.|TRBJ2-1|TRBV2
TGTGCCAGCAGATTAGCGGGGGGGTTCAACAATGAGCAGTTCTTC
CASRLAGGFNNEQFF
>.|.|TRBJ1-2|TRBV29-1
TGCAGCGTTGAAAGGGGAAACTATGGCTACACCTTC
CSVERGNYGYTF
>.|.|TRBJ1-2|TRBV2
TGTGCCAGCAGTGAAGCGGGTTCCGGGACACTTTATGGCTACACCTTC
CASSEAGSGTLYGYTF
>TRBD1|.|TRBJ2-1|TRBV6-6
TGTGCCAGCAGTCACAGACAGGGCACCGTTACAATGGGGCAGTTCTTC
CASSHRQGTVTMGQFF
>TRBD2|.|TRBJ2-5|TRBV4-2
TGTGCCAGCAGCTCCTCTAGCGGGGGGGCGGCGTACTTC
CASSSSSGGAAYF
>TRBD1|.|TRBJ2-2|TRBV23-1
TGCGCCAGCAGGCTAGAACACGGCAGGGGGCGTCGGACCGGGGAGCTGTTTTTT
CASRLEHGRGRRTGELFF
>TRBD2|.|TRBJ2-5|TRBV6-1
TGTGCCAGCAGCTCCCCGGGGAGGGGTCAAGAGACCCAGTACTTC
CASSSPGRGQETQYF
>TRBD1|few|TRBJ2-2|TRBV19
TGTGCCAGTAGCCCCATTATAACGGGACAGGGATCGAACACCGGGGAGCTGTTTTTT
CASSPIITGQGSNTGELFF
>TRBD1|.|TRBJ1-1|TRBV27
TGTGCCAGCAAACCAATCGGACAGGTTGAAGCTTTCTTT
CASKPIGQVEAFF
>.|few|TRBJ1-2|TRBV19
TGTGCCAGTAGTATCAGACTAGGGGTTCTCGAGGATGGCTACACCTTC
CASSIRLGVLEDGYTF
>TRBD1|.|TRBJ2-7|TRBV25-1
TGTGCCAGCAGTGATGGGACAGGGAGTGTTTCAAGATACGAGCAGTACTTC
CASSDGTGSVSRYEQYF
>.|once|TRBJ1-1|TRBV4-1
TGCGCCAGCAGCCCGGTCGAGGGCGGGACTGAAGCTTTCTTT
CASSPVEGGTEAFF
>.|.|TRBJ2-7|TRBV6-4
TGTGCCAGCAGTGGGGTCAGGAACTCCTACGAGCAGTACTTC
CASSGVRNSYEQYF
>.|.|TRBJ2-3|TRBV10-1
TGCGCCAGCAGTGAACTTCGAGATACGCAGTATTTT
CASSELRDTQYF
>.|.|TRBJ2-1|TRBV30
TGTGCCTGGAGTTTTACCGGGACACTTACCGGCAATGAGCAGTTCTTC
CAWSFTGTLTGNEQFF
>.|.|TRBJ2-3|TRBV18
TGTGCCAGCTCACCCCCTAGCACAGATACGCAGTATTTT
CASSPPSTDTQYF
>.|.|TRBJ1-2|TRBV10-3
TGTGCCATCAGAAGGGACAACGGGTATGGCTACACCTTC
CAIRRDNGYGYTF
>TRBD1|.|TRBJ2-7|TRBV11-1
TGTGCCAGCAGCCTTGACAGGGCCTACGAGCAGTACTTC
CASSLDRAYEQYF
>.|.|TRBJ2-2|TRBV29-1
TGCAGCGGAGGCCTACCCGACACCGGGGAGCTGTTTTTT
CSGGLPDTGELFF
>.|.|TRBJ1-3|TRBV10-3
TGTGCCATCAGTGAGGTCAAGACGACAGGACGATACTCTGGAAACACCATATATTTT
CAISEVKTTGRYSGNTIYF